This T cell receptor (beta chain) derives from a study of CD8+CD57+ T cells in acquired aplastic anemia. According to the study, genomic DNA was the template for TCR beta VDJ and CDR3 profiling. Via MiXCR, TCRdb re-called the reads, giving one row per CDR3 protein. The sample lists around 130,000 distinct CDR3 sequences; around 46% were seen once. This clonotype showed up many times. This receptor was identified in a human donor in good health, serving as a control. The sequencing input was sorted CD4+, CD8+, or CD8+CD57+ T cells (not recorded which) from PBMCs.

CDR3 in amino acids: CASSPDLTVQPQHF. The CDR3 nucleotides read TGCGCCAGCAGCCCCGACCTGACAGTTCAGCCCCAGCATTTT. The chain employs TRBV5-1 and TRBJ1-5; maybe TRBD1 (5 bases). Germline lookup yields CDR1 SGHRS and CDR2 YFSETQ. This CDR3 is 14 amino acids long. Between the trimmed V and J ends, which lost 4 bases and 6 bases, there was a span of 14 bases. The entire variable domain, with the rest obtained from reference TRBV5-1 and TRBJ1-5, is as follows: KAGVTQTPRYLIKTRGQQVTLSCSPISGHRSVSWYQQTPGQGLQFLFEYFSETQRNKGNFPGRFSGRQFSNSRSEMNVSTLELGDSALYLCASSPDLTVQPQHFGDGTRLSIL.